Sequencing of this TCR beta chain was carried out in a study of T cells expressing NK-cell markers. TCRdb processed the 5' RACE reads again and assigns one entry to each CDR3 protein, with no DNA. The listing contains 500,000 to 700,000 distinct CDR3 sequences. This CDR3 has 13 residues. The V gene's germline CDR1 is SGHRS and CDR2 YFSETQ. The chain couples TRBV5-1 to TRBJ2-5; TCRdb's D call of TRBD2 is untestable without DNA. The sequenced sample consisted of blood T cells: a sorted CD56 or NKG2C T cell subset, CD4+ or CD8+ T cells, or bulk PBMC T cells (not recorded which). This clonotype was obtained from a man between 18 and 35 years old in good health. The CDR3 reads CASGLADQETQYF.